These 17 T cell receptor beta chains originate from one sample sequenced in a study of CD8 T cells in Susac syndrome. cDNA came from around 0.5 to 1 ug RNA primed by random hexamers. TCRdb processed the immunoSEQ multiplex PCR reads anew with MiXCR; each CDR3 protein has one entry. The sample has over 100,000 distinct CDR3 sequences, about 93% seen once. Sequenced material: CD8+ T cells from PBMCs. These receptors originate from a human donor with Susac syndrome.

The chain has TRBV29-1 and TRBJ2-1, with a possible D match to TRBD1 (5 bases). The germline V and J ends were trimmed by 0 bases and 3 bases, with 6 bases remaining between them. CDR1 is SQVTM, CDR2 ANQGSEA, per germline. This CDR3 region has 13 residues. The CDR3 is CSVEEGDYNEQFF. For the CDR3, the DNA is TGCAGCGTTGAAGAAGGGGACTACAATGAGCAGTTCTTC.

The rearrangement uses TRBV2 and TRBJ1-6; D may be TRBD1 (6 bases). Germline-derived CDR1 and CDR2 are SNHLY and FYNNEI. Trimming removed 5 bases at V and 9 bases at J, with 11 bases between. The CDR3 has 13 residues. The CDR3 DNA reads as TGTGCCAGCAGTAGGACAGAGGGTTCACCCCTCCACTTT. Amino acid sequence: CASSRTEGSPLHF.

V and J are TRBV5-4 and TRBJ1-2; 11 nucleotides line up with TRBD1. Per the germline V gene, CDR1 is SGHNT and CDR2 is YYREEE (reference sequence). This CDR3 has 15 amino acids. The J segment lost 4 bases and the V segment lost 7 bases, leaving 9 bases of the junction unmatched. The CDR3 sequence is CASGTGGPVGYGYTF. The CDR3 DNA reads TGTGCCAGCGGGACAGGGGGGCCGGTAGGCTATGGCTACACCTTC.

V gene TRBV3-1 combines with J gene TRBJ2-1; D may match TRBD1 or TRBD2 (5 bases each). Trimming stripped 4 bases from V and 4 bases from J, with 11 bases between. Germline V gene sequence: CDR1 LGHDT, CDR2 YNNKEL (reference sequence). The CDR3 extends over 14 amino acids. The CDR3 region has the DNA TGTGCCAGCAGCCCTCGGGGCTCATACAATGAGCAGTTCTTC. As protein: CASSPRGSYNEQFF.

V is TRBV11-3 and J is TRBJ1-1; the D gene is possibly TRBD1 (5 bases). Germline V gene data show CDR1 as SGHNT and CDR2 as YENEEA. Trimming shortened V by 4 bases and J by 0 bases, and 6 bases separated the two germline ends. The CDR3 totals 13 residues. The CDR3 DNA reads as TGTGCCAGCAGCTGGGGGGTGAACACTGAAGCTTTCTTT. Translating gives CASSWGVNTEAFF.

The V gene is TRBV3-1, the J gene TRBJ2-1; TRBD1 agrees at 9 bases. Germline CDR1 is LGHDT and CDR2 is YNNKEL (reference sequence). The V and J ends lost 3 bases and 6 bases, in that order; junction bases with no gene match: 9. This CDR3 has 16 residues. This chain's CDR3 is CASSQARDRAFNEQFF. The CDR3 coding sequence is TGTGCCAGCAGCCAGGCCCGGGACAGGGCTTTCAATGAGCAGTTCTTC.

V gene TRBV27 combines with J gene TRBJ2-5; D is ambiguous. V lost 5 bases, J lost 5 bases, and 18 bases lay in between. Germline-derived CDR1 and CDR2 are MNHEY and SMNVEV (reference sequence). The CDR3 is made up of 15 amino acids. CDR3 bases: TGTGCCAGCAGTGCAACCCCGGGTCTAGGGGAGACCCAGTACTTC. It specifies CASSATPGLGETQYF.

The chain combines TRBV30 with TRBJ1-5, with TRBD1 as a possible D gene (6 bases). The V end lost 5 bases, the J end lost 1 base, and 27 bases lay between the germline ends. This CDR3 has 19 amino acids. The germline gives CDR1 GTSNPN, CDR2 SVGIG (reference sequence). This CDR3 is CAWHDPGHREGVSNQPQHF. The DNA of the CDR3 is TGTGCCTGGCATGATCCGGGACACCGGGAGGGGGTCAGCAATCAGCCCCAGCATTTT.

CDR3 residues: CASSQTTGNYGYTF. CDR3 sequence (DNA): TGTGCCAGCAGCCAAACCACAGGGAACTATGGCTACACCTTC. The V and J genes are TRBV3-1 and TRBJ1-2; weak D call: TRBD1 (6 bases). Between the trimmed V and J ends, which lost 2 bases and 2 bases, there was a span of 9 bases. Germline V gene sequence: CDR1 LGHDT, CDR2 YNNKEL (reference sequence). This CDR3 region has 14 residues.

The genes are TRBV6-2 or TRBV6-3 and TRBJ2-1, with D possibly being TRBD2 (6 bases). V was pared by 5 bases and J by 3 bases, with 11 bases between. This CDR3 is built from 14 residues. Per germline, CDR1 MNHEY and CDR2 SVGEGT. CDR3 DNA sequence: TGTGCCAGCAGTCCTCCGACTAGCTACAATGAGCAGTTCTTC. Amino acid sequence: CASSPPTSYNEQFF.

This chain connects TRBV4-3 to TRBJ2-3; 9 bases line up with TRBD2. This CDR3 has 14 residues. Germline CDR1 is LGHNA and CDR2 is YSLEER. V dropped 4 bases and J dropped 6; count of bases not matched to a gene: 5. The CDR3 region is CASSPGGRVDTQYF. CDR3 sequence (DNA): TGCGCCAGCAGCCCCGGCGGGAGGGTTGATACGCAGTATTTT.

The rearrangement joins TRBV20-1 to TRBJ1-6; no clear D gene. The V end lost 3 bases, the J end lost 9 bases, and 12 bases lay between the germline ends. The CDR3 contains 13 residues. Germline V gene data show CDR1 as DFQATT and CDR2 as SNEGSKA (reference sequence). The CDR3 nucleotides read TGCAGTGCTAGTTTCACCCTGGGTTCACCCCTCCACTTT. This translates into CSASFTLGSPLHF.

The V call is TRBV6-5, the J call TRBJ2-3; no reliable D call. CDR3 length: 14 residues. V gave up 0 bases and J gave up 2 bases, with 6 bases separating them. Germline CDR1 reads MNHEY; CDR2 reads SVGAGI. CDR3 protein: CASSYSVITDTQYF. For the CDR3, the DNA is TGTGCCAGCAGTTACTCGGTTATCACAGATACGCAGTATTTT.

This clonotype was observed once. The chain carries TRBV2 and TRBJ2-7; the match to TRBD2 covers 7 bases. Germline CDR1 reads SNHLY; CDR2 reads FYNNEI. V shed 6 bases, J shed 2 bases, and the junction held 10 bases outside the gene matches. CDR3 size: 15 residues. DNA for the CDR3: TGTGCCAGCAGGGGCTTCTCGGGGGGACCCTACGAGCAGTACTTC. This encodes CASRGFSGGPYEQYF. Combining the CDR3 with reference TRBV2 and TRBJ2-7 gives the whole variable domain EPEVTQTPSHQVTQMGQEVILRCVPISNHLYFYWYRQILGQKVEFLVSFYNNEISEKSEIFDDQFSVERPDGSNFTLKIRSTKLEDSAMYFCASRGFSGGPYEQYFGPGTRLTVT.

J is TRBJ2-1 and V is TRBV12-3 or TRBV12-4; D ambiguous. The CDR3 covers 12 residues. V was trimmed by 1 base and J by 5 bases, leaving 3 bases between them. The CDR3 sequence: CASSLDDNEQFF. In DNA, the CDR3 is TGTGCCAGCAGTTTAGACGACAATGAGCAGTTCTTC.

Here the CDR3 DNA reads TGCAGCGTTGAAGATCCCAGGATCCATGGCTACACCTTC. This codes for CSVEDPRIHGYTF. The gene calls are TRBV29-1 and TRBJ1-2; D unresolved. The CDR3 runs to 13 residues. The ends were cut back, 0 bases at V and 6 bases at J, with 11 bases in the middle. The germline CDR1 and CDR2 sequences are SQVTM and ANQGSEA. Full variable domain (remainder filled in from reference TRBV29-1 and TRBJ1-2): SAVISQKPSRDICQRGTSLTIQCQVDSQVTMMFWYRQQPGQSLTLIATANQGSEATYESGFVIDKFPISRPNLTFSTLTVSNMSPEDSSIYLCSVEDPRIHGYTFGSGTRLTVV.

This rearrangement joins TRBV12-3 or TRBV12-4 to TRBJ1-2; 10 bases are shared with TRBD1. The V and J ends lost 1 base and 7 bases, in that order; junction bases with no gene match: 3. The CDR3 loop spans 14 amino acids. CDR3 nucleotides: TGTGCCAGCAGTTTAGGACAGGGGGCGGCTGGCTACACCTTC. As protein: CASSLGQGAAGYTF.